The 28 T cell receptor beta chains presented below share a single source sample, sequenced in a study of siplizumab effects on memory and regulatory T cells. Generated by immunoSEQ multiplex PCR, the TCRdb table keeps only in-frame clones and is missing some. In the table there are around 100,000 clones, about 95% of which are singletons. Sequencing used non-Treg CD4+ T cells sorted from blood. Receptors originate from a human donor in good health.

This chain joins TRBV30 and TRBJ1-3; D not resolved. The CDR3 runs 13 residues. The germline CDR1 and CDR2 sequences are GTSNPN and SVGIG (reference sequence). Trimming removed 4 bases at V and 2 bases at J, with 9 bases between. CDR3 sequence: CAWNPPPGNTIYF. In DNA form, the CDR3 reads TGTGCCTGGAATCCTCCGCCTGGAAACACCATATATTTT.

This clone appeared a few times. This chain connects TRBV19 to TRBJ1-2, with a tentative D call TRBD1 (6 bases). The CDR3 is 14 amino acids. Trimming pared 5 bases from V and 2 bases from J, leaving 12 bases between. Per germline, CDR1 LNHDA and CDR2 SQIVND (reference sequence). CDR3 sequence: CASSPGHLNYGYTF. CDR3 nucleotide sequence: TGTGCCAGTAGTCCGGGACACCTAAACTATGGCTACACCTTC.

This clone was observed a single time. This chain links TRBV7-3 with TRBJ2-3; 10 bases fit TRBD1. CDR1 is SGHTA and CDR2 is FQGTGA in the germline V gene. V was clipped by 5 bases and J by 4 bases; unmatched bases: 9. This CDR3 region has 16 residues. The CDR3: CASSLQTGGGPDTQYF. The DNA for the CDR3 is TGTGCCAGCAGCCTTCAGACAGGGGGCGGCCCAGATACGCAGTATTTT.

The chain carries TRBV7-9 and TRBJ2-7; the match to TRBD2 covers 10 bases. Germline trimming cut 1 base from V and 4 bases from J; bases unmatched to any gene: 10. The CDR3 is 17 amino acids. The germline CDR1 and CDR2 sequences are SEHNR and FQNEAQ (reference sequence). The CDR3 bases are TGTGCCAGCAGCTTAGGGACTAGCGGCTGGGTAAGTTACGAGCAGTACTTC. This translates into CASSLGTSGWVSYEQYF. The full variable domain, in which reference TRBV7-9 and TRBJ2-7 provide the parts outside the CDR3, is DTGVSQNPRHKITKRGQNVTFRCDPISEHNRLYWYRQTLGQGPEFLTYFQNEAQLEKSRLLSDRFSAERPKGSFSTLEIQRTEQGDSAMYLCASSLGTSGWVSYEQYFGPGTRLTVT.

In DNA form, the CDR3 reads TGTGCCAGCCAAGTTTCAGGGGGCTCTGGGGCCAACGTCCTGACTTTC. This codes for CASQVSGGSGANVLTF. V and J are TRBV5-4 and TRBJ2-6, with TRBD1 matching 7 bases. Unmatched junction bases numbered 7, after V lost 7 bases and J lost 0 bases. The CDR3 covers 16 residues. Germline V gene lookup returns CDR1 SGHNT and CDR2 YYREEE (reference sequence). The entire variable domain, with the rest obtained from reference TRBV5-4 and TRBJ2-6, is as follows: ETGVTQSPTHLIKTRGQQVTLRCSSQSGHNTVSWYQQALGQGPQFIFQYYREEENGRGNFPPRFSGLQFPNYSSELNVNALELDDSALYLCASQVSGGSGANVLTFGAGSRLTVL.

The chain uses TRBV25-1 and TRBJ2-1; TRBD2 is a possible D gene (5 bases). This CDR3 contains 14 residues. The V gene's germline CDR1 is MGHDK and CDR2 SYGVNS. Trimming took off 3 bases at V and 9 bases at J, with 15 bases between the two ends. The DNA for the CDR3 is TGTGCCAGCAGTGACAATCAACCCCGGGGTGAGCAGTTCTTC. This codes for CASSDNQPRGEQFF.

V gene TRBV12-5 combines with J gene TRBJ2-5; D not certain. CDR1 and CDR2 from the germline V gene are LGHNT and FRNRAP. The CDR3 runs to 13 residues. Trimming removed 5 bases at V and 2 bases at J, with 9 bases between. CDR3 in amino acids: CASGRPAQETQYF. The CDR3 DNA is TGTGCTAGTGGTAGACCAGCTCAAGAGACCCAGTACTTC. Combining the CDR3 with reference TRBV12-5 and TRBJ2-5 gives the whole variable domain DARVTQTPRHKVTEMGQEVTMRCQPILGHNTVFWYRQTMMQGLELLAYFRNRAPLDDSGMPKDRFSAEMPDATLATLKIQPSEPRDSAVYFCASGRPAQETQYFGPGTRLLVL.

CDR3 residues: CASSAPSPGTGVAGELFF. The CDR3 DNA reads as TGTGCCAGCAGCGCCCCAAGCCCCGGGACAGGGGTTGCCGGGGAGCTGTTTTTT. The gene calls are TRBV9 and TRBJ2-2, with 10 bases that match TRBD1. J was trimmed by 6 bases and V by 3 bases; bases with no gene match: 14. Germline CDR1 SGDLS, CDR2 YYNGEE. This CDR3 region has 18 residues.

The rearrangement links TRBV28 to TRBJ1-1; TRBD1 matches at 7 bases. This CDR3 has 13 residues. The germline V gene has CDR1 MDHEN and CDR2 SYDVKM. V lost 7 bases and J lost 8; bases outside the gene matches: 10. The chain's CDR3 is CASKLTGYFEAFF. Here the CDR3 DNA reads TGTGCCAGCAAATTGACAGGGTATTTCGAAGCTTTCTTT.

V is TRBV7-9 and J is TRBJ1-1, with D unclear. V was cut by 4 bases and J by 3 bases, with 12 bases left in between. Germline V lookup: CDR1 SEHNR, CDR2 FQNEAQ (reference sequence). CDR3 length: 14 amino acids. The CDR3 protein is CASSSARFYTEAFF. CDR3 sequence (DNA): TGTGCCAGCAGCTCTGCCAGGTTCTACACTGAAGCTTTCTTT.

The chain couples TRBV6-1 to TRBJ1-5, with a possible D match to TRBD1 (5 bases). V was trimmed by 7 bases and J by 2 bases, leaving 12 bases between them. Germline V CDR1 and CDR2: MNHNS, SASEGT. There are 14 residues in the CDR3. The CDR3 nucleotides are TGTGCCAGCAAACCGGGACGGGGCAATCAGCCCCAGCATTTT. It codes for CASKPGRGNQPQHF.

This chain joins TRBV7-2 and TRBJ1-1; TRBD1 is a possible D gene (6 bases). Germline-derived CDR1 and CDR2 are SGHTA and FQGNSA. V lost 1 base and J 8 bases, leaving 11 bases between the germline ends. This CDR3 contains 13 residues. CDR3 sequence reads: CASSLEVDREAFF. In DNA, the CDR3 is TGTGCCAGCAGCTTAGAAGTAGACAGGGAAGCTTTCTTT.

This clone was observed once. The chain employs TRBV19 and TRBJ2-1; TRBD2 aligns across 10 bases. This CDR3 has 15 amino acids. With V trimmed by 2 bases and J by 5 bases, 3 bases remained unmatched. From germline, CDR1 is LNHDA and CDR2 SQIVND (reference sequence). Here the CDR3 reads CASSISLAGHNEQFF. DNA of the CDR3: TGTGCCAGTAGTATATCACTAGCGGGACACAATGAGCAGTTCTTC. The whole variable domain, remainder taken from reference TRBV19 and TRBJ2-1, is DGGITQSPKYLFRKEGQNVTLSCEQNLNHDAMYWYRQDPGQGLRLIYYSQIVNDFQKGDIAEGYSVSREKKESFPLTVTSAQKNPTAFYLCASSISLAGHNEQFFGPGTRLTVL.

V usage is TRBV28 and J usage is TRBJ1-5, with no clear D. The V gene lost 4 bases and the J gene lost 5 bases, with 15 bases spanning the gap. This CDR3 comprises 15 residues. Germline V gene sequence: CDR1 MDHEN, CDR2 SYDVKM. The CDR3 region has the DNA TGTGCCAGCAGTTCACCCACGGGGAGGCATCAGCCCCAGCATTTT. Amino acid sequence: CASSSPTGRHQPQHF.

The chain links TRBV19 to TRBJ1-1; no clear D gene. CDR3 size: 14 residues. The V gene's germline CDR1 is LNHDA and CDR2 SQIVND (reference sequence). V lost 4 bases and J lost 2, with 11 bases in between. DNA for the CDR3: TGTGCCAGTAGTAGTGAGTCGGTTAACACTGAAGCTTTCTTT. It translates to CASSSESVNTEAFF.

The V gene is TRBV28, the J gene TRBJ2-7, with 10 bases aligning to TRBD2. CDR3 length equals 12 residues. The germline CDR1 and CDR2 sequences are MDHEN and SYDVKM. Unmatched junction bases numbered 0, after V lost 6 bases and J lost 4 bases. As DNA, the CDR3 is TGTGCCAGCAGACTAGCGGGATACGAGCAGTACTTC. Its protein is CASRLAGYEQYF. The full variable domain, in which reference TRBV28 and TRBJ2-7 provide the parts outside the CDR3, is DVKVTQSSRYLVKRTGEKVFLECVQDMDHENMFWYRQDPGLGLRLIYFSYDVKMKEKGDIPEGYSVSREKKERFSLILESASTNQTSMYLCASRLAGYEQYFGPGTRLTVT.

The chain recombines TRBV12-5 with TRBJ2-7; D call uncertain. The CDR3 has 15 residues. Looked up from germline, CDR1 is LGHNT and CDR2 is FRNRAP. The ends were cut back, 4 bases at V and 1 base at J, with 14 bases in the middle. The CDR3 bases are TGTGCTAGTGGTTCCCGTCGTGGAGAATCCTACGAGCAGTACTTC. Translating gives CASGSRRGESYEQYF.

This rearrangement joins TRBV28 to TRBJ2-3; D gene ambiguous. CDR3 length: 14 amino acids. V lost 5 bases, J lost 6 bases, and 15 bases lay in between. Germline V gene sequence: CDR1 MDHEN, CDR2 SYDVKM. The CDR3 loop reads CASSRPGRFDTQYF. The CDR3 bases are TGTGCCAGCAGTCGGCCCGGAAGGTTCGATACGCAGTATTTT. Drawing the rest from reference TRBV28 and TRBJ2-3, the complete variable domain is DVKVTQSSRYLVKRTGEKVFLECVQDMDHENMFWYRQDPGLGLRLIYFSYDVKMKEKGDIPEGYSVSREKKERFSLILESASTNQTSMYLCASSRPGRFDTQYFGPGTRLTVL.

The CDR3, as DNA: TGTGCCAGCAGGCCGGGACTAGCGGGATACAATGAGCAGTTCTTC. It translates to CASRPGLAGYNEQFF. V and J are TRBV6-5 and TRBJ2-1, with 13 bases identical to TRBD2. Germline CDR1 MNHEY, CDR2 SVGAGI. The CDR3 has 15 amino acids. V trimming: 6 bases; J trimming: 4 bases; junction bases outside the gene matches: 3.

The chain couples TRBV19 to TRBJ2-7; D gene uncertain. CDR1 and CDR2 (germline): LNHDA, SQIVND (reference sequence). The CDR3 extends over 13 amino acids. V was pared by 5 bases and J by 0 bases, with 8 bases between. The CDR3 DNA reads TGTGCCAGTAGTTTCGCAGCCTCCTACGAGCAGTACTTC. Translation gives CASSFAASYEQYF.

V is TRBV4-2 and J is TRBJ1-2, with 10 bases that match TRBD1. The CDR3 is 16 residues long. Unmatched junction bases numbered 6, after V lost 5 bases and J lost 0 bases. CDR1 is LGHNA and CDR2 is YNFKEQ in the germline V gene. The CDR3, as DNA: TGTGCCAGCAGCTCTGGACAGGGGGGGACTAACTATGGCTACACCTTC. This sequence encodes CASSSGQGGTNYGYTF.

CDR3 bases: TGTGCCAGCAGCGTAGCCGGACAAACCTTCACAGATACGCAGTATTTT. This gives the protein CASSVAGQTFTDTQYF. The rearrangement uses TRBV9 and TRBJ2-3; D is possibly TRBD1 (5 bases). CDR3 length: 16 residues. CDR1 and CDR2 (germline): SGDLS, YYNGEE. Between the trimmed V and J ends, which lost 0 bases and 2 bases, there was a span of 13 bases. The full variable domain, rest sourced from reference TRBV9 and TRBJ2-3, is DSGVTQTPKHLITATGQRVTLRCSPRSGDLSVYWYQQSLDQGLQFLIQYYNGEERAKGNILERFSAQQFPDLHSELNLSSLELGDSALYFCASSVAGQTFTDTQYFGPGTRLTVL.

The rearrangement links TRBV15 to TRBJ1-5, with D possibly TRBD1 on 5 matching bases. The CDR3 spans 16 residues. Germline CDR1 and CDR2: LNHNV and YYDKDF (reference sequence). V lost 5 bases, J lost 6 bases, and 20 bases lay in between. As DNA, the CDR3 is TGTGCCACCAGCCTCGGGGCAGTTAGGTCTGCTCAGCCCCAGCATTTT. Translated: CATSLGAVRSAQPQHF. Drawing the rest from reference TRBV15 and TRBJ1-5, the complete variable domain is DAMVIQNPRYQVTQFGKPVTLSCSQTLNHNVMYWYQQKSSQAPKLLFHYYDKDFNNEADTPDNFQSRRPNTSFCFLDIRSPGLGDTAMYLCATSLGAVRSAQPQHFGDGTRLSIL.

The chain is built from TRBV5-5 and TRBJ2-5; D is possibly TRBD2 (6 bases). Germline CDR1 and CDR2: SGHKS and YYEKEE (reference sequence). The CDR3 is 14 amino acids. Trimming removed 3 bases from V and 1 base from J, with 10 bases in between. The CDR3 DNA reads TGTGCCAGCAGCTACCGGGACTTCCAAGAGACCCAGTACTTC. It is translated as CASSYRDFQETQYF.

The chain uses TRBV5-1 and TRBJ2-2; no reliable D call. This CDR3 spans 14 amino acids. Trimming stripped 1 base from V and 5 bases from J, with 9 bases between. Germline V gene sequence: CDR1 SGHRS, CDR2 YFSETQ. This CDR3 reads CASSLKGGTGELFF. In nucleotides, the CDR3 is TGCGCCAGCAGCTTGAAGGGTGGGACCGGGGAGCTGTTTTTT. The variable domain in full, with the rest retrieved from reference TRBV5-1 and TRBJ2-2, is KAGVTQTPRYLIKTRGQQVTLSCSPISGHRSVSWYQQTPGQGLQFLFEYFSETQRNKGNFPGRFSGRQFSNSRSEMNVSTLELGDSALYLCASSLKGGTGELFFGEGSRLTVL.

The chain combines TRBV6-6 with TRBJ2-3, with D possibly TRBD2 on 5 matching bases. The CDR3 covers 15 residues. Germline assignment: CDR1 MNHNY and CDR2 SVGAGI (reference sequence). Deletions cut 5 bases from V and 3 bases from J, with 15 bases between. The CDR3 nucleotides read TGTGCCAGCAGTCCGGGAACGGTCTCAACAGATACGCAGTATTTT. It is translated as CASSPGTVSTDTQYF.

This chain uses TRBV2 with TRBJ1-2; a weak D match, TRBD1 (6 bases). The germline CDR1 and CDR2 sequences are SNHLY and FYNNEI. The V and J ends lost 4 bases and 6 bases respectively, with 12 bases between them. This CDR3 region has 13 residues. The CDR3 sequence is CASSVGALNGYTF. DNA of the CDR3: TGTGCCAGCAGTGTGGGGGCCTTAAATGGCTACACCTTC.

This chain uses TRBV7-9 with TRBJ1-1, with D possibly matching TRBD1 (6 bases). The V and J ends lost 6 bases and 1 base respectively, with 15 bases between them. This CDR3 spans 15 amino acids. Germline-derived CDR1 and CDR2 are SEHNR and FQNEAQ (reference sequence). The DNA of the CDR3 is TGTGCCAGCAGTCACCGGACAGAGAGGAACACTGAAGCTTTCTTT. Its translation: CASSHRTERNTEAFF.